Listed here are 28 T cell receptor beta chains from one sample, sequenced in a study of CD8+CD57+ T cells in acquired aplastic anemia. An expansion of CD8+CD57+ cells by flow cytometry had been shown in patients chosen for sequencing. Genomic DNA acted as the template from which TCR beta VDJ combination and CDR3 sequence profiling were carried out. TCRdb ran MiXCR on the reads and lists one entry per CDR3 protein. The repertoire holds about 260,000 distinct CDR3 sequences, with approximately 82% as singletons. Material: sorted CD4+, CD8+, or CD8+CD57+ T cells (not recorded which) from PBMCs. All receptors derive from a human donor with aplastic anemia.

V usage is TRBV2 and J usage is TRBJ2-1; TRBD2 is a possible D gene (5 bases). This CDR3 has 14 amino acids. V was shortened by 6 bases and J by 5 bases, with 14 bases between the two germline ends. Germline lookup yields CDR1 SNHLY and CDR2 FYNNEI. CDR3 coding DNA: TGTGCCAGCAGCGCAGAGGGTAGGGACAATGAGCAGTTCTTC. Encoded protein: CASSAEGRDNEQFF.

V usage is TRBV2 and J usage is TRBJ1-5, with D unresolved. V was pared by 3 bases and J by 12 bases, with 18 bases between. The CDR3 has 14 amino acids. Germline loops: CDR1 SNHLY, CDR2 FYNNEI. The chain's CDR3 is CASSDGYTDTHQHF. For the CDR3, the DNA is TGTGCCAGCAGTGATGGGTATACAGATACGCACCAGCATTTT.

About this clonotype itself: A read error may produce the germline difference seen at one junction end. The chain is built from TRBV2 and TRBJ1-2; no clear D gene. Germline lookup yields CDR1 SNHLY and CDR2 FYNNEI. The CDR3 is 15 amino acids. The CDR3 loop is CASSYSRELTYSYTF. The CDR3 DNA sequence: TGTGCCAGCAGTTACTCGAGGGAGTTGACCTATAGCTACACCTTC.

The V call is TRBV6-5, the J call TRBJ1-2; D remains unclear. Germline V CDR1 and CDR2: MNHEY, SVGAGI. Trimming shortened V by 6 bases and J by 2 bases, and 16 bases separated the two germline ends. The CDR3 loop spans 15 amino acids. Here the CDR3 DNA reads TGTGCCAGCAGCAGATCCGACACTCTCAACTATGGCTACACCTTC. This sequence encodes CASSRSDTLNYGYTF.

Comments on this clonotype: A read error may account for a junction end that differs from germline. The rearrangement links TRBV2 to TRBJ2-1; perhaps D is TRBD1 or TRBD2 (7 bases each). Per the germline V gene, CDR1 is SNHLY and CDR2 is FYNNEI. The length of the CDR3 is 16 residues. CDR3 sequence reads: CASSQGGSHEQFLRLF. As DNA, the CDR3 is TGTGCCAGCAGTCAGGGGGGGAGCCATGAGCAGTTCTTGCGGTTATTC. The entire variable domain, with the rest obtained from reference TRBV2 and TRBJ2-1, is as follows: EPEVTQTPSHQVTQMGQEVILRCVPISNHLYFYWYRQILGQKVEFLVSFYNNEISEKSEIFDDQFSVERPDGSNFTLKIRSTKLEDSAMYFCASSQGGSHEQFLRLFGPGTRLTVL.

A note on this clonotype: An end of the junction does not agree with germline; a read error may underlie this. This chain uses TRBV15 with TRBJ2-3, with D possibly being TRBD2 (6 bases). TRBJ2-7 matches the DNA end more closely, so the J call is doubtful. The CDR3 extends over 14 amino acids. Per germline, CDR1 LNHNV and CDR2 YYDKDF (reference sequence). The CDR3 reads CATSGRGGAYKQYF. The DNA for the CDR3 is TGTGCCACCAGCGGCCGGGGAGGAGCCTACAAGCAGTACTTC.

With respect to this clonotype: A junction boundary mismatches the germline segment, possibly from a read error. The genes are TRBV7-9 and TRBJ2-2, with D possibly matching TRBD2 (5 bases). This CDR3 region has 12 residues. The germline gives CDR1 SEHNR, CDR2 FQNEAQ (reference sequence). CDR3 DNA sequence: TGTGCCAGCAGGGGAGTTCCCGGGGAGCAGTTTTTT. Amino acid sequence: CASRGVPGEQFF.

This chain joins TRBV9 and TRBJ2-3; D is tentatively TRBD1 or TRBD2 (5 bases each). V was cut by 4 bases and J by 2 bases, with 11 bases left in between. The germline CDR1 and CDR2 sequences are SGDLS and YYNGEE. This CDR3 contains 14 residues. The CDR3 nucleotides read TGTGCCAGCAGCCGAGGGGCTACCACAGATACGCAGTATTTT. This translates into CASSRGATTDTQYF.

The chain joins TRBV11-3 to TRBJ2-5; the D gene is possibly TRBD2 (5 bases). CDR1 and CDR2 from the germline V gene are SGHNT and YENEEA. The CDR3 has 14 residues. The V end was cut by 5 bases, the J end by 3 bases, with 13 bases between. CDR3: CASSLHLGEETQYF. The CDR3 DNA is TGTGCCAGCAGCCTCCACTTGGGAGAAGAGACCCAGTACTTC. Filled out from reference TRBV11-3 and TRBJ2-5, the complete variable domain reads EAGVVQSPRYKIIEKKQPVAFWCNPISGHNTLYWYLQNLGQGPELLIRYENEEAVDDSQLPKDRFSAERLKGVDSTLKIQPAELGDSAVYLCASSLHLGEETQYFGPGTRLLVL.

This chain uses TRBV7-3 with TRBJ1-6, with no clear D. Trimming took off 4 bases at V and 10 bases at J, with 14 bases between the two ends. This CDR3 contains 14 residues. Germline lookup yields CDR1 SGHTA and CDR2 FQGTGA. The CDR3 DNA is TGTGCCAGCAGCTGGTCCGATCTTGGCTCACCCCTCCACTTT. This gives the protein CASSWSDLGSPLHF.

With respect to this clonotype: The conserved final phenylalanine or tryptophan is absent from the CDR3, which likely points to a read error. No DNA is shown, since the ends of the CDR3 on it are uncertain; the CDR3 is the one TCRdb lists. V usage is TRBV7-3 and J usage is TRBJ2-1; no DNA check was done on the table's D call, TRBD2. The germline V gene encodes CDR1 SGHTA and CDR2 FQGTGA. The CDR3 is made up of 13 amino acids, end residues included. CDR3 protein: CASSSSGTWGEFQ.

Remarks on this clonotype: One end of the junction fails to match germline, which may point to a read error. CDR3: CASSCTGLAYEQYF. The CDR3 coding sequence is TGCGCCAGCAGCTGCACGGGCCTAGCCTACGAGCAGTACTTC. The chain carries TRBV5-8 and TRBJ2-7, with D unclear. This CDR3 has 14 amino acids. Germline CDR1 reads SGHTS; CDR2 reads YDEGEE.

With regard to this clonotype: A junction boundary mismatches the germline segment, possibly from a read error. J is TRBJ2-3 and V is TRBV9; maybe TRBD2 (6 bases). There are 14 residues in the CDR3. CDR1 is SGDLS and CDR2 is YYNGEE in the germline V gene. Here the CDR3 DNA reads TGTGCCAGCAGCTTACCGGGAGCCGGCGAGACGCAGTGTTTT. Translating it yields CASSLPGAGETQCF.

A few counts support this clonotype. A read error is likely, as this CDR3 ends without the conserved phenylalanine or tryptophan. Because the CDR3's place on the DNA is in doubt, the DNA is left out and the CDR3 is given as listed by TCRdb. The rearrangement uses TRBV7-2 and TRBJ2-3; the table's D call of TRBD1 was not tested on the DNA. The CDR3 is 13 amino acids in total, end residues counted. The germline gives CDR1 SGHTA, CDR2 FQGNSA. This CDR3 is CASSLTGSADYGY.

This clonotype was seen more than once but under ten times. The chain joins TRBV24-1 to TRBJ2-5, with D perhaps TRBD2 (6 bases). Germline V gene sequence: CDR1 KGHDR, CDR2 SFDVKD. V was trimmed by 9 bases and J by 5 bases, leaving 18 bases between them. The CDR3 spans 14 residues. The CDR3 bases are TGTGCCACCTTGGCAGGGAGGCAAGGGGAGACCCAGTACTTC. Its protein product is CATLAGRQGETQYF.

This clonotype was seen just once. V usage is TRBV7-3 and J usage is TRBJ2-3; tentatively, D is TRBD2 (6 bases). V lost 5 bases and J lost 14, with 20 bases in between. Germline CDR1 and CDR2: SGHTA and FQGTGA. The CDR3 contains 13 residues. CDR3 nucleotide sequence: TGTGCCAGCAGCGACGGGGGTACATATACGGCGTATTTT. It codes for CASSDGGTYTAYF.

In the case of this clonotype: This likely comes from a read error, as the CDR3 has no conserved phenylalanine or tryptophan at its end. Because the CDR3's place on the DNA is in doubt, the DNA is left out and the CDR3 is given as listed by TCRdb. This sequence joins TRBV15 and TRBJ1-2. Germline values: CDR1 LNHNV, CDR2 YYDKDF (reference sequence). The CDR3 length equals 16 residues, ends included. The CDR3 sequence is CATSRGSKQVTHCYAL.

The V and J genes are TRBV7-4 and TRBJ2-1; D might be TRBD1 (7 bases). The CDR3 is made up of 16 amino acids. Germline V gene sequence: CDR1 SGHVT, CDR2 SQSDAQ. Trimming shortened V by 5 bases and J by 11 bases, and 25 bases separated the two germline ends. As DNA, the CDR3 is TGTGCCAGCAGCCAGGGGGGCGCAAACGGTCAGAACCAGCAGTTCTTC. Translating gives CASSQGGANGQNQQFF.

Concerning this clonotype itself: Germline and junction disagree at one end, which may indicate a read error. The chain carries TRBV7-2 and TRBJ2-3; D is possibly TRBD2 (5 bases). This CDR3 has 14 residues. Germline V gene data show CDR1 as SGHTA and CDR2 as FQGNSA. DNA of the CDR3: TGTGCCAGCAGTTTGGCGAGGGCTCTTGATACGCTCTACTTT. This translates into CASSLARALDTLYF.

CDR3 sequence: CASSVAGQIRNTQYF. The CDR3 DNA reads TGTGCCAGCAGCGTAGCGGGACAGATCAGAAATACGCAGTATTTT. The V and J genes are TRBV9 and TRBJ2-3; 7 bases map to TRBD1. Germline V gene data show CDR1 as SGDLS and CDR2 as YYNGEE. The CDR3 runs to 15 residues. V lost 0 bases and J lost 7; bases outside the gene matches: 8.

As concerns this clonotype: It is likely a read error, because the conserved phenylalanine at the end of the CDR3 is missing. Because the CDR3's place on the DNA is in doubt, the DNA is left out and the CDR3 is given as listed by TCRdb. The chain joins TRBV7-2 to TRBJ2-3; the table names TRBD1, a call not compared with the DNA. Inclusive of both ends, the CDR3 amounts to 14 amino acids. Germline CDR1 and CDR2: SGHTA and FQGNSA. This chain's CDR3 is CASSLTGGADYHYI.

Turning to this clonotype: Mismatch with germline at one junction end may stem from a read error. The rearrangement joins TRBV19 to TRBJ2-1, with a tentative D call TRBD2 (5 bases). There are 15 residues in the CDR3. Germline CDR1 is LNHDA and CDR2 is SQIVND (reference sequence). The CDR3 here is CASSIDEGSNSHQFF. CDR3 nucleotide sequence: TGTGCCAGTAGTATAGATGAGGGAAGTAATTCACACCAGTTCTTT.

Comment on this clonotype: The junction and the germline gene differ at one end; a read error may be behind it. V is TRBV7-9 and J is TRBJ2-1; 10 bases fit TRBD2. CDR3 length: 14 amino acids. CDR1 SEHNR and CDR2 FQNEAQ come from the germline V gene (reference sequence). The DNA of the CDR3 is TGTGCCAGCAGTGAACGGCTAGCGGGAGCTGCGCAGTCCTTC. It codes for CASSERLAGAAQSF.

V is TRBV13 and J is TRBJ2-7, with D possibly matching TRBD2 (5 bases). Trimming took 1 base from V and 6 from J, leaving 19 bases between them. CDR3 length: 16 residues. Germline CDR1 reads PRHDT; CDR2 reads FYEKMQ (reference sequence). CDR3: CASSLAVVTGSFEQYF. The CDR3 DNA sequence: TGTGCCAGCAGCTTAGCTGTCGTCACGGGGTCTTTCGAGCAGTACTTC.

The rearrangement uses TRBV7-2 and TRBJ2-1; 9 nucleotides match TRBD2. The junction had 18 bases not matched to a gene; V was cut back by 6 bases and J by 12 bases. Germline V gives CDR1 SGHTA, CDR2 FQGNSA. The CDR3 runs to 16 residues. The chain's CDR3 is CASSSRLSGGYVGQFF. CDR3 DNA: TGTGCCAGCAGTTCTCGACTCAGCGGGGGGTACGTCGGGCAGTTCTTC.

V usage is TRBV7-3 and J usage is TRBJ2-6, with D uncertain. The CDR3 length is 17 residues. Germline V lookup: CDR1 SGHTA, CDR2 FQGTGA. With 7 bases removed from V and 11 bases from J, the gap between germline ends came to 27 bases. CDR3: CASTPWGSTDTQYVLTF. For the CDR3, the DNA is TGTGCCAGCACCCCCTGGGGTAGCACAGATACGCAGTACGTCCTGACTTTC.

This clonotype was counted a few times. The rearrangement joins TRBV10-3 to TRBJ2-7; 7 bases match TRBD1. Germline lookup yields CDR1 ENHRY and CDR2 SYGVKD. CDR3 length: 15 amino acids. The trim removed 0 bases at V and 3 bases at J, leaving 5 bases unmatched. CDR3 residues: CAISESSGGYYEQYF. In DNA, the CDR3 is TGTGCCATCAGTGAGTCGTCAGGGGGATACTACGAGCAGTACTTC.

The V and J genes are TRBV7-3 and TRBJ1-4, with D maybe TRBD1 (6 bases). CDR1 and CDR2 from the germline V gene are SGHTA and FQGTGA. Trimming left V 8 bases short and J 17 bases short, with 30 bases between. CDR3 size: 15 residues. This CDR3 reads CASSRQAAAVEHRFF. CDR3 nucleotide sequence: TGTGCCAGCTCAAGACAGGCCGCCGCCGTTGAACACCGATTTTTT.